The source of this TCR beta chain is a study of blood T cell repertoires in COVID-19 (dated by TCRdb to 2018 to 2020). Turning to the overall study: Samples from collaborators originated in the United States, Italy and Spain and spanned both the acute and convalescent phases of COVID-19. The prospective study material was composed of cDNA or gDNA derived from T cells, B-cell-depleted T cells, or PBMCs. Deeply sampled blood TCRbeta repertoires from subjects exposed to, actively infected with, or recovered from COVID-19 were included in the dataset. The repertoires were released in a freely available public database meant as a resource for research on the immune response to SARS-CoV-2. Samples were obtained from the ongoing ImmuneRACE study (first 160 participants) and from some 1,200 subjects provided by 6 global collaborators. The sample metadata nearly always contained a de-identified subject ID, COVID-19 status, age in years and sex. Where HLA class I and class II types were available, the types were taken from metadata supplied by the sample provider, not from assay-based typing. Beyond this particular receptor, the publication reports: The amount of clinical and demographic metadata varied by source and participant and was provided uncurated.

Collaborating institutions collected whole blood in K2EDTA tubes following their own protocols. For TCRbeta analysis, collaborators shipped samples as frozen whole blood, isolated PBMCs, or DNA extracted from either of those sample types. To note about this clone: Its antigen is currently not known. Within one base of it there is no much larger clone, and no base qualities were kept.

TCRbeta CDR3 regions were amplified from genomic DNA by means of the immunoSEQ Assay, a bias-controlled multiplex PCR. The authors' analysis ran thus. Within the assay, amplification of reference gene primers was used to estimate how many nucleated cells each sample contained. Sequence reads were collapsed and filtered to measure the absolute abundance of every unique TCRbeta CDR3 rearrangement. For each sample, productive Simpson clonality was calculated by taking the square root of Simpson's diversity index across productive rearrangements. Held by TCRdb, this immuneACCESS table contains in-frame sequences only and omits some clones. Under half of the omission traces to an unresolved V gene where checked; the cause of the rest is unknown. The V and J calls and clone size are taken from that table; D and trimming were inferred from the DNA. This sample comprises some 170,000 clones, 82% of them detected only once. Approximately 8.7% of the sample lies in the top ten.

The sample comprised peripheral blood. The origin of this receptor is a woman in her 70s with acute or convalescent COVID-19.

The CDR3 protein is CASSEQFNEKLFF. Read as DNA, the sequence is TGTGCCAGCTCAGAACAGTTTAATGAAAAACTGTTTTTT. The rearranged segments are TRBV18 and TRBJ1-4, with no D gene named confidently. The junction carries 8 bases between V and J, which are trimmed by 5 bases and 4 bases respectively. Its CDR3 holds 13 amino acids, cysteine through phenylalanine. The CDR3 DNA has 39 bases and is translated from base 1. Based on the germline V gene, the CDR1 and CDR2 sequences are KGHSH and LQKENI.